This TCR beta chain was recovered during a study of control samples from healthy donors and cancer patients (dated by TCRdb to 2020 to 2022). Turning to this clone: Its antigen is currently not known. Base qualities were left out, and no much larger clone turns up one base away.

The library was prepared using the immunoSEQ multiplex PCR assay. The clones in this table, taken by TCRdb from immuneACCESS, are in-frame only. Not every clone is retained; where verified, under half of the shortfall comes from an unresolved V gene, and the cause of the rest is unknown. This sample holds more than 90,000 clones; around 89% were observed only once. More than 7% of the sample rests with the top ten. The CDR3 measures 14 amino acids from cysteine to phenylalanine. Kept here is only the CDR3 DNA, which spans 42 bases and is read in frame from base 1. The germline ends are 11 bases apart after V is trimmed by 2 bases and J by 4 bases. From the germline V gene (reference sequence), CDR1 is SEHNR and CDR2 is FQNEAQ.

The sequence was obtained from a man aged 30-40 years in good health. Sequencing used blood. The chain is assembled from TRBV7-9 and TRBJ1-2; 6 matching bases give a weak D call of TRBD1. The nucleotide sequence reads as follows: TGTGCCAGCAGCTTAACAGGGCTTAGCTATGGCTACACCTTC. This sequence encodes CASSLTGLSYGYTF. Beyond the CDR3, the reference TRBV7-9 and TRBJ1-2 genes provide the residues; the full variable domain reads: DTGVSQNPRHKITKRGQNVTFRCDPISEHNRLYWYRQTLGQGPEFLTYFQNEAQLEKSRLLSDRFSAERPKGSFSTLEIQRTEQGDSAMYLCASSLTGLSYGYTFGSGTRLTVV.